This note documents a single T cell receptor (beta chain) sequence. The repertoire was sequenced with immunoSEQ multiplex PCR; TCRdb's copy has only in-frame clones and lacks some. The sample includes tens of thousands of clones, approximately 80% of them seen just once. These data originate in a study of OX40 agonist ivuxolimab in advanced cancers. Trimming pared 0 bases from V and 1 base from J, leaving 9 bases between. CDR1 and CDR2 (germline): MNHNY, SVGAGI (reference sequence). This CDR3 spans 15 amino acids. This material consisted of CD4+ or CD8+ T cells sorted from blood, taken in a trial of the OX40 agonist ivuxolimab. This TCR was recovered from an adult with an advanced solid tumor such as melanoma, head and neck, liver or kidney cancer. The chain combines TRBV6-6 with TRBJ1-1; no definite D call. The CDR3 is CASSYSVEGNTEAFF. Here the CDR3 DNA reads TGTGCCAGCAGTTACTCGGTAGAGGGGAACACTGAAGCTTTCTTT.